A few counts support the clone carrying this T cell receptor (beta chain). The antigen remains undetermined. The treatment here: oral pan-JAK inhibitor, 5-10 mg twice daily. The record originates from a study of CD8+ T cells in alopecia areata. Study-wide results and limits: Amid tofacitinib therapy, many expanded lesional clones stayed present in scalp and blood.

V gave up 4 bases and J gave up 7 bases; unmatched junction bases: 14. The CDR3 runs to 15 residues. The germline gives CDR1 SGHRS, CDR2 YFSETQ. Following extraction, RNA underwent reverse transcription to cDNA, which served as the sequencing template. The data were produced by immunoSEQ multiplex PCR, yet TCRdb's version contains in-frame clones alone and is incomplete. Of over 150,000 clones listed, roughly three fifths are singletons. The sample here was CD8+ T cells sorted from blood, taken at week 24, from a patient treated with tofacitinib. The TCR sequence derives from a human donor with alopecia areata. The chain recombines TRBV5-1 with TRBJ2-7; 7 bases match TRBD2. The CDR3 spells CASSRGGQNPGEQYF. For the CDR3, the DNA is TGCGCCAGCAGCCGCGGGGGTCAGAACCCAGGGGAGCAGTACTTC.